Following are 12 T cell receptor beta chains from one sample sequenced in a study of blood T cell repertoires in COVID-19. Data came from immunoSEQ multiplex PCR; TCRdb stores just in-frame clones and leaves some out. Here the sample spans 180,000 or so clones, around four fifths being singletons. Sequences were obtained from peripheral blood. These receptors all come from a man aged 35 to 55 who had recovered from COVID-19.

The chain joins TRBV5-4 to TRBJ2-5, with TRBD2 identical over 10 bases. Germline V lookup: CDR1 SGHNT, CDR2 YYREEE (reference sequence). The CDR3 length is 16 residues. With 0 bases clipped from V and 5 bases from J, the junction kept 7 bases outside the gene matches. The CDR3 DNA reads TGTGCCAGCAGCTTGGCCCTAGCGGGAGTTGATGAGACCCAGTACTTC. Residues: CASSLALAGVDETQYF.

The rearrangement uses TRBV2 and TRBJ2-7; TRBD2 matches 8 bases. Germline CDR1 and CDR2: SNHLY and FYNNEI. The CDR3 has 17 residues. With 5 bases clipped from V and 9 bases from J, the junction kept 21 bases outside the gene matches. The CDR3 reads CASSNPLISGEPSMQYF. CDR3 coding DNA: TGTGCCAGCAGTAACCCCCTTATTAGCGGGGAACCCTCCATGCAGTACTTC. The whole variable domain, remainder taken from reference TRBV2 and TRBJ2-7, is EPEVTQTPSHQVTQMGQEVILRCVPISNHLYFYWYRQILGQKVEFLVSFYNNEISEKSEIFDDQFSVERPDGSNFTLKIRSTKLEDSAMYFCASSNPLISGEPSMQYFGPGTRLTVT.

This clone was counted only a few times. This chain uses TRBV4-3 with TRBJ2-1; 10 nucleotides match TRBD1. Trimming removed 4 bases from V and 8 bases from J; junction bases left unmatched: 5. Germline values: CDR1 LGHNA, CDR2 YSLEER. CDR3 size: 14 residues. In DNA, the CDR3 is TGCGCCAGCAGCCGAGGGGACAGGGGTTATGAGCAGTTCTTC. Residues: CASSRGDRGYEQFF.

The rearrangement uses TRBV19 and TRBJ1-1, with D possibly matching TRBD1 (5 bases). V lost 5 bases and J lost 4, with 8 bases in between. Germline V lookup: CDR1 LNHDA, CDR2 SQIVND (reference sequence). The CDR3 has 12 amino acids. The CDR3 loop is CASSSGATEAFF. CDR3 bases: TGTGCCAGTAGTTCTGGGGCCACTGAAGCTTTCTTT.

This chain links TRBV9 with TRBJ2-1, with 11 bases fitting TRBD2. Losses at the gene ends were 2 bases for V and 3 bases for J; bases not matched to a gene: 10. This CDR3 is built from 18 residues. Germline CDR1 and CDR2: SGDLS and YYNGEE. The CDR3 here is CASSVPSHSGRGYNEQFF. For the CDR3, the DNA is TGTGCCAGCAGCGTGCCCTCCCATAGCGGGAGGGGCTACAATGAGCAGTTCTTC.

The rearrangement joins TRBV5-1 to TRBJ2-5, with D possibly matching TRBD2 (5 bases). V was pared by 4 bases and J by 2 bases, with 15 bases between. Germline V gives CDR1 SGHRS, CDR2 YFSETQ. CDR3 length: 15 amino acids. CDR3 nucleotides: TGCGCCAGCAGCGCCGGAGGTGGGATGCAAGAGACCCAGTACTTC. This translates into CASSAGGGMQETQYF. The full variable domain, in which reference TRBV5-1 and TRBJ2-5 provide the parts outside the CDR3, is KAGVTQTPRYLIKTRGQQVTLSCSPISGHRSVSWYQQTPGQGLQFLFEYFSETQRNKGNFPGRFSGRQFSNSRSEMNVSTLELGDSALYLCASSAGGGMQETQYFGPGTRLLVL.

This chain uses TRBV5-4 with TRBJ2-1; 11 positions agree with TRBD2. The germline CDR1 and CDR2 sequences are SGHNT and YYREEE (reference sequence). Losses at the gene ends were 5 bases for V and 3 bases for J; bases not matched to a gene: 7. There are 16 residues in the CDR3. The CDR3 DNA reads as TGTGCCAGCAGTTCCGGTAGCGGGAGGGGCTACAATGAGCAGTTCTTC. Its translation: CASSSGSGRGYNEQFF.

This clone showed up just once. The V call is TRBV4-3, the J call TRBJ2-1; the D gene is possibly TRBD1 (6 bases). The germline gives CDR1 LGHNA, CDR2 YSLEER. With 1 base removed from V and 1 base from J, the gap between germline ends came to 17 bases. The CDR3 covers 18 residues. CDR3 protein: CASSQGPVGALSYNEQFF. The CDR3 region has the DNA TGCGCCAGCAGCCAAGGACCCGTGGGGGCGCTATCCTACAATGAGCAGTTCTTC.

The chain employs TRBV6-5 and TRBJ1-2, with 7 nucleotides matching TRBD1. V was clipped by 2 bases and J by 6 bases; unmatched bases: 0. The CDR3 contains 12 residues. Germline V gene sequence: CDR1 MNHEY, CDR2 SVGAGI. CDR3 DNA sequence: TGTGCCAGCAGTTACACAGGGGATGGCTACACCTTC. The encoded protein is CASSYTGDGYTF.

This clone appeared a single time. This chain links TRBV29-1 with TRBJ2-3; 7 nucleotides align to TRBD2. The CDR3 totals 14 residues. Looked up from germline, CDR1 is SQVTM and CDR2 is ANQGSEA. V lost 7 bases to trimming and J lost 2 bases; unmatched junction nucleotides: 9. This chain's CDR3 is CSGTPGLHTDTQYF. CDR3 bases: TGCAGCGGGACCCCGGGACTACACACAGATACGCAGTATTTT.

V usage is TRBV5-6 and J usage is TRBJ1-4; 7 nucleotides align to TRBD1. The CDR3 totals 17 residues. Germline CDR1 SGHDT, CDR2 YYEEEE. Trimming at V came to 4 bases and at J to 4 bases, leaving 13 bases not matched to a gene. CDR3 nucleotides: TGTGCCAGCAGCCTGTTGACAGGGCCGGTCATTAATGAAAAACTGTTTTTT. Protein product: CASSLLTGPVINEKLFF.

The chain employs TRBV14 and TRBJ1-3; 7 nucleotides align to TRBD1. The germline CDR1 and CDR2 sequences are SGHDN and FVKESK. The J segment lost 4 bases and the V segment lost 1 base, leaving 7 bases of the junction unmatched. The CDR3 loop spans 16 amino acids. The CDR3 bases are TGTGCCAGCAGCCAAGTGGAGGGGGCGCGAGGAAACACCATATATTTT. Its translation is CASSQVEGARGNTIYF. Together with reference TRBV14 and TRBJ1-3, the CDR3 gives the full variable domain: EAGVTQFPSHSVIEKGQTVTLRCDPISGHDNLYWYRRVMGKEIKFLLHFVKESKQDESGMPNNRFLAERTGGTYSTLKVQPAELEDSGVYFCASSQVEGARGNTIYFGEGSWLTVV.